This T cell receptor beta chain comes out of a study of T cell repertoires in cytomegalovirus infection. Study as a whole: TCR beta signatures that were public indicated CMV infection and matching HLA type.

TCRdb used MiXCR to reprocess the reads, holding one entry per CDR3 protein. The sample comprises roughly 300,000 distinct CDR3 sequences, 25% of which are singletons, and over 11% rests with the top ten. Study-wide findings and caveats: There were HLA-C-restricted CMV-specific TCR beta clonotypes dominating the ex vivo response. Totalled public TCR beta family frequency picked out people who carried CMV plus the relevant HLA.

This clonotype came up a few times. Its cognate antigen is unknown. This CDR3 is 15 amino acids long. Germline V CDR1 and CDR2: SNHLY, FYNNEI. V lost 8 bases to trimming and J lost 1 base; unmatched junction nucleotides: 4. The material sequenced was PBMCs. This chain uses TRBV2 with TRBJ2-3; TRBD2 matches 12 bases. The source is a human donor in good health (CMV status not recorded). Some clones in this sample may be carry-over from other donors' samples. The CDR3 here is CASQTSGGGTDTQYF. CDR3 sequence (DNA): TGTGCCAGCCAGACTAGCGGGGGTGGCACAGATACGCAGTATTTT.